These 21 T cell receptor beta chains came from one sample sequenced in a study of identical twins. One entry per CDR3 protein, called by TCRdb with MiXCR from the 5' RACE reads. Of about 530,000 distinct CDR3 sequences in the sample, roughly 15% are singletons; the top ten hold 0.35% to 0.45%. This sample also appeared in a second study, on yellow fever vaccine responses in identical twins.

What was sequenced was CD4+ T cells sorted from blood. The receptors were gathered from a woman between 18 and 29 years old in good health.

Only a few counts were recorded for this clonotype. J is TRBJ1-1 and V is TRBV13; maybe TRBD1 (6 bases). The CDR3 spans 14 residues. Deletions cut 4 bases from V and 10 bases from J, with 19 bases between. Germline V gives CDR1 PRHDT, CDR2 FYEKMQ (reference sequence). CDR3 sequence reads: CASSSNPIQGRAFF. The CDR3 nucleotides are TGTGCCAGCAGCTCGAACCCAATACAGGGTAGAGCTTTCTTT.

This clonotype showed up just a few times. V is TRBV20-1 and J is TRBJ2-5; the D is unclear. There are 11 residues in the CDR3. Germline V gene sequence: CDR1 DFQATT, CDR2 SNEGSKA (reference sequence). V lost 0 bases, J lost 9 bases, and 8 bases lay in between. This CDR3 is CSARDRQPQYF. In DNA form, the CDR3 reads TGCAGTGCTAGAGATCGGCAGCCCCAGTACTTC.

This clonotype showed up just a few times. DNA for the CDR3: TGTGCCAGCCGCCCGGGGAGCTCCTATAATTCACCCCTCCACTTT. It is translated as CASRPGSSYNSPLHF. The chain links TRBV28 to TRBJ1-6; D unclear. V was trimmed by 8 bases and J by 0 bases, leaving 11 bases between them. The length of the CDR3 is 15 residues. Germline assignment: CDR1 MDHEN and CDR2 SYDVKM.

This sequence joins TRBV20-1 and TRBJ2-3, with 9 bases that match TRBD2. The CDR3 length is 14 residues. Germline loops: CDR1 DFQATT, CDR2 SNEGSKA (reference sequence). V shed 8 bases, J shed 2 bases, and the junction held 8 bases outside the gene matches. CDR3 region: CSTRLAASTDTQYF. CDR3 nucleotides: TGCAGTACCCGACTAGCGGCCTCCACAGATACGCAGTATTTT.

This clonotype showed up just a few times. J is TRBJ1-1 and V is TRBV29-1; 8 nucleotides align to TRBD1. V shed 7 bases and J 3 bases; nucleotides not matched to a gene: 7. The CDR3 has 13 residues. Germline V gene lookup returns CDR1 SQVTM and CDR2 ANQGSEA. CDR3 sequence reads: CSASETGDTEAFF. The CDR3 DNA sequence: TGCAGCGCCTCCGAGACAGGGGACACTGAAGCTTTCTTT.

This clonotype was observed a few times. This sequence joins TRBV5-1 and TRBJ2-1; possibly TRBD1 for D (6 bases). Trimming shortened V by 0 bases and J by 4 bases, and 14 bases separated the two germline ends. Per germline, CDR1 SGHRS and CDR2 YFSETQ. CDR3 size: 16 residues. The CDR3 region is CASSLETGASYNEQFF. The DNA for the CDR3 is TGCGCCAGCAGCTTGGAGACAGGTGCGTCTTACAATGAGCAGTTCTTC.

This clonotype was found a few times. This chain joins TRBV24-1 and TRBJ2-7, with 7 bases fitting TRBD1. The CDR3 consists of 13 residues. J lost 2 bases, V lost 9 bases, and 6 bases had no gene match. Germline CDR1 reads KGHDR; CDR2 reads SFDVKD. As DNA, the CDR3 is TGTGCCACCGGGACAGCAGCGACCTACGAGCAGTACTTC. Residues: CATGTAATYEQYF.

This clonotype was detected only a few times. The chain joins TRBV3-1 to TRBJ1-1; D call uncertain. V was clipped by 1 base and J by 4 bases, with 10 bases between them. Germline V gene sequence: CDR1 LGHDT, CDR2 YNNKEL (reference sequence). CDR3 length: 14 amino acids. CDR3 nucleotide sequence: TGTGCCAGCAGCCAAGGGACCTCGAGCACTGAAGCTTTCTTT. Its protein is CASSQGTSSTEAFF.

This clonotype was found a few times. The chain recombines TRBV7-9 with TRBJ2-2; possible D gene TRBD1, 6 bases. This CDR3 contains 15 residues. Germline V gene data show CDR1 as SEHNR and CDR2 as FQNEAQ (reference sequence). V lost 1 base and J lost 5, with 11 bases in between. The CDR3 here is CASSLVRGWTGELFF. As DNA, the CDR3 is TGTGCCAGCAGCTTAGTCAGGGGTTGGACCGGGGAGCTGTTTTTT.

This rearrangement joins TRBV5-6 to TRBJ2-1, with D hard to call. V shed 2 bases and J shed 7 bases, with 10 bases lying between them. This CDR3 region has 13 residues. From germline, CDR1 is SGHDT and CDR2 YYEEEE. CDR3 amino acids: CASSFAEWNEQFF. In nucleotides, the CDR3 is TGTGCCAGCAGCTTTGCAGAGTGGAATGAGCAGTTCTTC. Full variable domain (missing parts from reference TRBV5-6 and TRBJ2-1): DAGVTQSPTHLIKTRGQQVTLRCSPKSGHDTVSWYQQALGQGPQFIFQYYEEEERQRGNFPDRFSGHQFPNYSSELNVNALLLGDSALYLCASSFAEWNEQFFGPGTRLTVL.

This clonotype was counted ten times or more. The chain is built from TRBV24-1 and TRBJ1-2; possibly TRBD1 for D (5 bases). This CDR3 spans 14 amino acids. The germline gives CDR1 KGHDR, CDR2 SFDVKD. The germline V and J ends were trimmed by 2 bases and 4 bases, with 10 bases remaining between them. The CDR3 protein is CATSDSRVGYGYTF. In DNA form, the CDR3 reads TGTGCCACCAGTGATTCCAGGGTCGGCTATGGCTACACCTTC.

This clonotype was seen a handful of times. The chain couples TRBV10-3 to TRBJ2-7; 9 bases line up with TRBD2. With V trimmed by 0 bases and J by 3 bases, 3 bases remained unmatched. The CDR3 consists of 15 residues. From germline, CDR1 is ENHRY and CDR2 SYGVKD. The CDR3: CAISESQLAGYEQYF. Here the CDR3 DNA reads TGTGCCATCAGTGAGTCGCAACTAGCGGGCTACGAGCAGTACTTC.

This clonotype has a handful of counts. J is TRBJ2-7 and V is TRBV28, with a possible D match to TRBD2 (6 bases). V was shortened by 1 base and J by 2 bases, with 9 bases between the two germline ends. The CDR3 has 14 amino acids. Germline V lookup: CDR1 MDHEN, CDR2 SYDVKM. This chain's CDR3 is CASSLFGGAYEQYF. CDR3 bases: TGTGCCAGCAGTTTATTTGGAGGGGCCTACGAGCAGTACTTC.

There are many counts of this clonotype. The J gene is TRBJ2-1, the V gene TRBV12-3 or TRBV12-4; no clear D. Trimming took off 5 bases at V and 3 bases at J, with 8 bases between the two ends. CDR3 length equals 13 residues. CDR3 sequence: CASSNADYNEQFF. In nucleotides, the CDR3 is TGTGCCAGCAGTAATGCCGACTACAATGAGCAGTTCTTC.

V is TRBV20-1 and J is TRBJ2-1; 11 nucleotides match TRBD2. Germline V gene data show CDR1 as DFQATT and CDR2 as SNEGSKA (reference sequence). This CDR3 has 14 residues. The junction had 2 bases not matched to a gene; V was cut back by 3 bases and J by 4 bases. Here the CDR3 reads CSASASGGYNEQFF. Here the CDR3 DNA reads TGCAGTGCTAGTGCTAGCGGGGGGTACAATGAGCAGTTCTTC.

In this sample, this clonotype turned up a few times. The chain links TRBV2 to TRBJ2-3; D gene ambiguous. Germline lookup yields CDR1 SNHLY and CDR2 FYNNEI. V dropped 6 bases and J dropped 10 bases, with 14 bases sitting between them. The CDR3 runs to 12 residues. CDR3 DNA sequence: TGTGCCAGCAGAAATCTAGTTGTCTCGCAGTATTTT. This encodes CASRNLVVSQYF.

The chain is built from TRBV2 and TRBJ2-7; no reliable D call. The CDR3 has 16 residues. CDR1 and CDR2 (germline): SNHLY, FYNNEI. V lost 3 bases and J lost 2, with 17 bases in between. The CDR3 bases are TGTGCCAGCAGTGATTTGGGCAGGCCTTTCCCCTACGAGCAGTACGTC. It encodes CASSDLGRPFPYEQYV.

The chain combines TRBV7-2 with TRBJ2-7, with TRBD2 matching over 10 bases. Germline-derived CDR1 and CDR2 are SGHTA and FQGNSA. The junction had 12 bases not matched to a gene; V was cut back by 2 bases and J by 5 bases. This CDR3 is built from 17 residues. CDR3 sequence reads: CASSLLVASGSKNEQYF. The CDR3 nucleotides read TGTGCCAGCAGCTTATTAGTGGCTAGCGGGAGTAAGAACGAGCAGTACTTC. Variable domain in full (rest from reference TRBV7-2 and TRBJ2-7): GAGVSQSPSNKVTEKGKDVELRCDPISGHTALYWYRQSLGQGLEFLIYFQGNSAPDKSGLPSDRFSAERTGGSVSTLTIQRTQQEDSAVYLCASSLLVASGSKNEQYFGPGTRLTVT.

This clonotype showed up just a few times. This chain connects TRBV19 to TRBJ2-7; 14 nucleotides line up with TRBD2. CDR3 length equals 17 residues. V shed 5 bases, J shed 4 bases, and the junction held 10 bases outside the gene matches. Germline loops: CDR1 LNHDA, CDR2 SQIVND (reference sequence). The CDR3 region is CASSLGTSGSLGYEQYF. CDR3 sequence (DNA): TGTGCCAGTAGTCTTGGGACTAGCGGGAGTTTGGGGTACGAGCAGTACTTC.

The sample holds many counts of this clonotype. The chain joins TRBV29-1 to TRBJ2-7, with 7 nucleotides matching TRBD2. The CDR3 consists of 13 residues. Trimming removed 6 bases from V and 1 base from J; junction bases left unmatched: 6. CDR1 SQVTM and CDR2 ANQGSEA come from the germline V gene. CDR3 residues: CSVRRGRSYEQYF. The CDR3, as DNA: TGCAGCGTAAGGCGGGGGAGATCCTACGAGCAGTACTTC.

In its sample, this clonotype was seen a few times. The chain employs TRBV4-2 and TRBJ2-5; TRBD1 agrees at 8 bases. The V gene end was trimmed by 3 bases and the J gene end by 3 bases; junction bases not matched to a gene: 15. This CDR3 region has 18 residues. CDR1 and CDR2 from the germline V gene are LGHNA and YNFKEQ. CDR3 protein: CASSHPSSPDRVKETQYF. The DNA for the CDR3 is TGTGCCAGCAGCCACCCCTCATCACCGGACAGGGTTAAAGAGACCCAGTACTTC.